This T cell receptor beta chain is drawn from a study of shared clonotypes between healthy human individuals. Every subset had its genomic DNA shared out evenly among several immunoSEQ plates. Replicate PCRs run on unsorted PBMC used roughly 320 ng DNA, which was approximately 30,000 T cell genomes. Profiled with immunoSEQ multiplex PCR; TCRdb holds only in-frame clones, not every one. The repertoire holds hundreds of thousands of clones, around 78% seen once, with about 12% in the top ten. A remark on this clone: As yet, its antigen is unknown.

Study-wide results and limits: Tissues were not sampled, only blood, and their repertoires likely differ. Owing to a small donor count, the genetic and exposure-history diversity represented was limited.

Trimming took off 0 bases at V and 1 base at J, with 23 bases between the two ends. This CDR3 spans 20 amino acids. CDR1 and CDR2 (germline): LGHNA, YSLEER. This rearrangement joins TRBV4-3 to TRBJ2-3, with D tentatively TRBD2 (6 bases). Specimen: PBMCs. This receptor was obtained from a woman aged 40-49 years in good health. Some clones in this sample may be carry-over from other donors' samples. The DNA for the CDR3 is TGCGCCAGCAGCCAAGATGCCCGAGAACCACGGACTACCCGCACAGATACGCAGTATTTT. As protein: CASSQDAREPRTTRTDTQYF.